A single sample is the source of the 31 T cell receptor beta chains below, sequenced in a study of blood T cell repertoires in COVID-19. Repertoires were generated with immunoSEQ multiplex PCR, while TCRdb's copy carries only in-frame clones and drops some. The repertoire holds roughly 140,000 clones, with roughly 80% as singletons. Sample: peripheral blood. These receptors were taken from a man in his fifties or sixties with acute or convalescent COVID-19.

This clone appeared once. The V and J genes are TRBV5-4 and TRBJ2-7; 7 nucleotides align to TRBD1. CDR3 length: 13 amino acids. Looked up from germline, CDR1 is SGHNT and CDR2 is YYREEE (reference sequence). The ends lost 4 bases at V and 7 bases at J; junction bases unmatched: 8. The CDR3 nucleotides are TGTGCCAGCAGCCCCGACAGGGCAAGGGAGCAGTACTTC. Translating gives CASSPDRAREQYF. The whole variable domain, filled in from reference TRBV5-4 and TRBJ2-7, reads ETGVTQSPTHLIKTRGQQVTLRCSSQSGHNTVSWYQQALGQGPQFIFQYYREEENGRGNFPPRFSGLQFPNYSSELNVNALELDDSALYLCASSPDRAREQYFGPGTRLTVT.

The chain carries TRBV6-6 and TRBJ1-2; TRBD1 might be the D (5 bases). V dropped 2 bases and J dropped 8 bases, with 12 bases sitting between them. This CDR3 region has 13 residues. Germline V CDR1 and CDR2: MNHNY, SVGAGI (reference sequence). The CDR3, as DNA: TGTGCCAGCAGTTACCGGGGGAGGGAAGGCTACACCTTC. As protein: CASSYRGREGYTF.

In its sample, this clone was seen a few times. CDR3 bases: TGTGCCAGCAGTTTATTCCTCCGGCGGGACAGGTTCGAGGCCTATAATTCACCCCTCCACTTT. This sequence encodes CASSLFLRRDRFEAYNSPLHF. V and J are TRBV27 and TRBJ1-6; 8 bases are shared with TRBD1. Germline CDR1 is MNHEY and CDR2 is SMNVEV (reference sequence). This CDR3 contains 21 residues. With 1 base clipped from V and 2 bases from J, the junction kept 16 bases outside the gene matches.

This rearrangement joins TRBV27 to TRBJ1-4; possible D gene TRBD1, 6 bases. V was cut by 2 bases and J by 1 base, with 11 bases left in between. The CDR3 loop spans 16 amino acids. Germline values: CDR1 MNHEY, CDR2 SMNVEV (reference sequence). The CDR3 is CASSLISQGTNEKLFF. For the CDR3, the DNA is TGTGCCAGCAGTTTAATCTCACAGGGAACTAATGAAAAACTGTTTTTT.

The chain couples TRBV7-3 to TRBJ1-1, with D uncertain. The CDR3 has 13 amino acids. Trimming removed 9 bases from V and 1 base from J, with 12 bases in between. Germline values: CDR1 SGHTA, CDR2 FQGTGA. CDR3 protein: CASGEGTNTEAFF. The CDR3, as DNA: TGTGCCAGTGGGGAGGGCACGAACACTGAAGCTTTCTTT.

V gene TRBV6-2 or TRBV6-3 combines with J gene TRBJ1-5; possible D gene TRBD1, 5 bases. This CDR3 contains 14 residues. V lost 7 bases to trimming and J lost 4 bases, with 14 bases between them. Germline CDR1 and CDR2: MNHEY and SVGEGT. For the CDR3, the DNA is TGTGCCAGCACCCCCGGGGGTTTGAATCAGCCCCAGCATTTT. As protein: CASTPGGLNQPQHF.

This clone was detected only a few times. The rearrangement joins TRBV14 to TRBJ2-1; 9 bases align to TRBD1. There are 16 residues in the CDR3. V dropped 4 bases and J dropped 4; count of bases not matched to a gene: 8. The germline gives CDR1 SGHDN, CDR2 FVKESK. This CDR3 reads CASSRPGQGRYNEQFF. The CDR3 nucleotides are TGTGCCAGCAGCCGACCGGGACAGGGCCGTTACAATGAGCAGTTCTTC.

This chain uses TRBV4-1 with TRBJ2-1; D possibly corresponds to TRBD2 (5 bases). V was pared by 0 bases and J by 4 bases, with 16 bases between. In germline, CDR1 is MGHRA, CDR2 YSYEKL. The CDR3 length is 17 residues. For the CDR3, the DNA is TGCGCCAGCAGCCAAGATTCGGCGGGTAGGAGTTACAATGAGCAGTTCTTC. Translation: CASSQDSAGRSYNEQFF.

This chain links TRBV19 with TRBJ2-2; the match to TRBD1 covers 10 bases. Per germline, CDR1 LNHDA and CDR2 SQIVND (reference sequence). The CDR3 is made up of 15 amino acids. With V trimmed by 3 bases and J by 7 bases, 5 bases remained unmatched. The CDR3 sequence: CASSMGQGWGGELFF. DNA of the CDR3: TGTGCCAGTAGTATGGGACAGGGGTGGGGCGGGGAGCTGTTTTTT.

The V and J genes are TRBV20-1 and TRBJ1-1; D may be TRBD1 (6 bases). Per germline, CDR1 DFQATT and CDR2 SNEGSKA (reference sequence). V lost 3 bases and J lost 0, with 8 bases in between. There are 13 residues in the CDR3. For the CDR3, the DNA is TGCAGTGCTAGTGGACAGCTGAACACTGAAGCTTTCTTT. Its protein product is CSASGQLNTEAFF.

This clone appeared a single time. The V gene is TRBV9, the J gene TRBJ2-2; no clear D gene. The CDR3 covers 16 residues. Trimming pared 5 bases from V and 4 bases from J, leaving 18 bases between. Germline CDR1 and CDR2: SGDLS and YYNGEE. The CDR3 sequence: CASSQRGSMITGELFF. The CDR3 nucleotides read TGTGCCAGCAGTCAAAGAGGCAGCATGATCACCGGGGAGCTGTTTTTT.

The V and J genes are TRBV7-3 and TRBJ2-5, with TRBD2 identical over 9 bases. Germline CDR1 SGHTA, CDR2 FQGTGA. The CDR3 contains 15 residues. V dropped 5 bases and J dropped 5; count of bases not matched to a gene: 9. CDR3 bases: TGTGCCAGCAGCCCCGAGGGCGGGAGGGGGGAGACCCAGTACTTC. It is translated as CASSPEGGRGETQYF.

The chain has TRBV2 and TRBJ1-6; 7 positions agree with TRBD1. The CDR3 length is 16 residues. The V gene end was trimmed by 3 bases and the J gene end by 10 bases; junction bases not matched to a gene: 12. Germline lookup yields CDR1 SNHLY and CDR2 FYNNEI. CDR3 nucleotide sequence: TGTGCCAGCAGTGAGCCCACCGGGACAGTCGACTCACCCCTCCACTTT. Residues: CASSEPTGTVDSPLHF.

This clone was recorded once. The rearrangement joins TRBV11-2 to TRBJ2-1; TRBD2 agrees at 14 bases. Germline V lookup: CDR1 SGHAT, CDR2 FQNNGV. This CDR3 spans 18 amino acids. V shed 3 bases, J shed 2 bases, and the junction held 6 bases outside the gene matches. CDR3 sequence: CASSFGTSGGTTYNEQFF. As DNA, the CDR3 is TGTGCCAGCAGCTTTGGGACTAGCGGGGGTACCACCTACAATGAGCAGTTCTTC.

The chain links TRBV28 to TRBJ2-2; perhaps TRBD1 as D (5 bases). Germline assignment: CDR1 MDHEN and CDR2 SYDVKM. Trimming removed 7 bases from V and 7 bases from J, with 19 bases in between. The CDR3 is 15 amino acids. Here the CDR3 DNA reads TGTGCCAGCATCAGGGATGTGGGGCGGAACGGGGAGCTGTTTTTT. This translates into CASIRDVGRNGELFF.

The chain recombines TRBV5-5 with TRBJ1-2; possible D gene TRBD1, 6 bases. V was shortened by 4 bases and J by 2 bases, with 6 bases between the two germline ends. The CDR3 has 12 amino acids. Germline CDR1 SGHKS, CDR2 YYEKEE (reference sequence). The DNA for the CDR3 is TGTGCCAGCAGCAGGGGGAACTATGGCTACACCTTC. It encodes CASSRGNYGYTF.

Here the CDR3 reads CASSVGGSGHGTQYF. CDR3 nucleotide sequence: TGTGCCAGCAGCGTAGGGGGTAGCGGTCACGGGACCCAGTACTTC. This chain connects TRBV9 to TRBJ2-5, with TRBD2 as a possible D gene (6 bases). CDR1 and CDR2 (germline): SGDLS, YYNGEE. Between the trimmed V and J ends, which lost 0 bases and 7 bases, there was a span of 16 bases. There are 15 residues in the CDR3.

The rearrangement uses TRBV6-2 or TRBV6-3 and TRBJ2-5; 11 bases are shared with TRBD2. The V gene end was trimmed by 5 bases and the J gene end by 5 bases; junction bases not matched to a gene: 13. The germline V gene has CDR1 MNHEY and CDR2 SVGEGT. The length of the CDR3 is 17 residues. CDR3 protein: CASSLGLLAGVGETQYF. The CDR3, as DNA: TGTGCCAGCAGTCTCGGCCTACTAGCGGGGGTGGGGGAGACCCAGTACTTC.

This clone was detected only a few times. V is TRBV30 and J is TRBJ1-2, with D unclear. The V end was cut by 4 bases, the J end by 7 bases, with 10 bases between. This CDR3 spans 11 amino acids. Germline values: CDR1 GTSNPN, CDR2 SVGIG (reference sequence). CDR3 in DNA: TGTGCCTGGAAGTACAGTGGTGGCTACACCTTC. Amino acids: CAWKYSGGYTF.

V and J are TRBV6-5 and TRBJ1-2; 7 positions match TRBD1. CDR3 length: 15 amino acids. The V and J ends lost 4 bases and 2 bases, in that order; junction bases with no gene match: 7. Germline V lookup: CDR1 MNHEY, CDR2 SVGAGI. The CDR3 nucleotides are TGTGCCAGCAGTTGGACAGGCGACCCCAACTATGGCTACACCTTC. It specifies CASSWTGDPNYGYTF.

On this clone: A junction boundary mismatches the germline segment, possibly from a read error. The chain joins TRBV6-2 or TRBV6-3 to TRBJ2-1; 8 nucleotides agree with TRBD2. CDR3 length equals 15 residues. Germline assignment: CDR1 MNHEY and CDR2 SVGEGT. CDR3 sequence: CASSLYGGAYNEQFF. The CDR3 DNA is TGTGCCAGCAGCCTCTACGGGGGGGCCTATAATGAGCAGTTCTTC.

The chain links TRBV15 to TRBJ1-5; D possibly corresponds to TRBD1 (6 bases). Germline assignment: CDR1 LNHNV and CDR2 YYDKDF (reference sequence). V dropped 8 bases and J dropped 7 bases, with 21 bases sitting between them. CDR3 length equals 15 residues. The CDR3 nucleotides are TGTGCCACCGGTTTGCGGGGGGCGCTGAGGCAGCCCCAGCATTTT. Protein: CATGLRGALRQPQHF.

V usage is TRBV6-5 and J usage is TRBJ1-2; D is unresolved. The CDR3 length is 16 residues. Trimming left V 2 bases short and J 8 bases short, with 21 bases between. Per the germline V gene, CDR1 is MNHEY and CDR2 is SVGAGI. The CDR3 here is CASSYVPNSGTGGYTF. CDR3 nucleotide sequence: TGTGCCAGCAGTTACGTTCCCAACAGTGGAACGGGAGGCTACACCTTC.

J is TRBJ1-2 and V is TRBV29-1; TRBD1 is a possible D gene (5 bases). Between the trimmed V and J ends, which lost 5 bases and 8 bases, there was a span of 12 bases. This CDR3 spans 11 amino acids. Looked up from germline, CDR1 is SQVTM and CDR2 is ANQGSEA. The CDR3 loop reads CSVFGAGGYTF. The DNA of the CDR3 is TGCAGCGTTTTTGGGGCTGGAGGCTACACCTTC. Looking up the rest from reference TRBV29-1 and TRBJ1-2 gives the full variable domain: SAVISQKPSRDICQRGTSLTIQCQVDSQVTMMFWYRQQPGQSLTLIATANQGSEATYESGFVIDKFPISRPNLTFSTLTVSNMSPEDSSIYLCSVFGAGGYTFGSGTRLTVV.

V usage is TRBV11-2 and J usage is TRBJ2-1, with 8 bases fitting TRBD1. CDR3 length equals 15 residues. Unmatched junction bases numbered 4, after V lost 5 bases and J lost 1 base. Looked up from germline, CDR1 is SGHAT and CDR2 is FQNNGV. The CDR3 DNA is TGTGCCAGCAGCAAGGACAGGGCGTCCTACAATGAGCAGTTCTTC. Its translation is CASSKDRASYNEQFF.

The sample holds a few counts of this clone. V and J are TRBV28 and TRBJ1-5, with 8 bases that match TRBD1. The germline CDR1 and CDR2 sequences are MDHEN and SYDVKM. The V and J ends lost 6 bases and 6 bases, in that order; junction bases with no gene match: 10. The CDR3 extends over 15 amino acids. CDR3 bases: TGTGCCAGCAGGACAGGGGTGAAGGGTGGTCAGCCCCAGCATTTT. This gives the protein CASRTGVKGGQPQHF. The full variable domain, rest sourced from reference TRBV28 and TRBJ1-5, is DVKVTQSSRYLVKRTGEKVFLECVQDMDHENMFWYRQDPGLGLRLIYFSYDVKMKEKGDIPEGYSVSREKKERFSLILESASTNQTSMYLCASRTGVKGGQPQHFGDGTRLSIL.

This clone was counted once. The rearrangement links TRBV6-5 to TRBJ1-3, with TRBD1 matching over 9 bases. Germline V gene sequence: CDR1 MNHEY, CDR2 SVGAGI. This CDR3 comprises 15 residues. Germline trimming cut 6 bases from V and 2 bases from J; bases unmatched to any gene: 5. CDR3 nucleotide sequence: TGTGCCAGCAGCGTACAGGGGGCGCCTGGAAACACCATATATTTT. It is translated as CASSVQGAPGNTIYF.

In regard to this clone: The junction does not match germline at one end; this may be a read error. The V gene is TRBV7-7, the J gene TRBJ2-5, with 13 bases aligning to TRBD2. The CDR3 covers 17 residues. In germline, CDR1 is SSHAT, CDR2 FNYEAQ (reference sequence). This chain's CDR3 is CASSSAGTSGNQETQYF. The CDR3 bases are TGTGCTAGCAGCTCGGCCGGGACTAGCGGGAACCAAGAGACCCAGTACTTC.

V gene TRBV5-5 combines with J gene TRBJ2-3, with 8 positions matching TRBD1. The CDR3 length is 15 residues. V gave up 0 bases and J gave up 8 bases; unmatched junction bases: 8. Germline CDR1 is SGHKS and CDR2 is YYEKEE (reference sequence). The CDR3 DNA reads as TGTGCCAGCAGCTTGGCGCACACAGGGGGGACTACGCAGTATTTT. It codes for CASSLAHTGGTTQYF.

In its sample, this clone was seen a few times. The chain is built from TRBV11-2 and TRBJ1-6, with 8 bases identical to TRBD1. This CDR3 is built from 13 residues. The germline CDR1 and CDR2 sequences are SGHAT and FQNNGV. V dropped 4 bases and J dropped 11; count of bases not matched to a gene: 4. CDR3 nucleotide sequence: TGTGCCAGCAGCTGGACAGGGCCGGCACCCCTCCACTTT. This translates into CASSWTGPAPLHF.

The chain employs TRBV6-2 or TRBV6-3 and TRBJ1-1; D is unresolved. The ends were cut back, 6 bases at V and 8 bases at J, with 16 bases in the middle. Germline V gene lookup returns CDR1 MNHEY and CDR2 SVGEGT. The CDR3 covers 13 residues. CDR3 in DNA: TGTGCCAGCAGCCCATACACAGTCACAGAAGCTTTCTTT. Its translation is CASSPYTVTEAFF.